The 27 T cell receptor beta chains below come from one sample, sequenced in a study of cytomegalovirus exposure and HLA in healthy donors. The study ran its PCR with 60 Vbeta and 13 Jbeta primers. Clones were read by immunoSEQ multiplex PCR, and TCRdb kept only the in-frame ones, dropping some. The sample has 95,000 to 150,000 clones; about 8.6% are singletons. Sequences were obtained from PBMCs. All receptors come from a woman between 40 and 50 years old in good health and CMV-seropositive.

The rearrangement uses TRBV6-6 and TRBJ1-6; the match to TRBD1 covers 9 bases. V trimming: 5 bases; J trimming: 12 bases; junction bases outside the gene matches: 14. Germline CDR1 is MNHNY and CDR2 is SVGAGI (reference sequence). CDR3 size: 16 residues. CDR3 DNA: TGTGCCAGCAGTCTATCCCCGGGACAGGGTTTGGGACCCCTCCACTTT. Residues: CASSLSPGQGLGPLHF.

This clone has ten or more counts. The rearrangement joins TRBV6-5 to TRBJ1-5; 8 positions match TRBD1. Germline CDR1 MNHEY, CDR2 SVGAGI. CDR3 length: 14 residues. V was pared by 6 bases and J by 9 bases, with 10 bases of the junction left unmatched. Here the CDR3 DNA reads TGTGCCAGCAGACGACAGGGGTTCCACGCGCCCCAGCATTTT. Protein: CASRRQGFHAPQHF.

This clone was detected only a few times. The chain is built from TRBV7-2 and TRBJ1-5, with D possibly matching TRBD1 (6 bases). The V and J ends lost 5 bases and 2 bases respectively, with 10 bases between them. This CDR3 has 14 residues. Looked up from germline, CDR1 is SGHTA and CDR2 is FQGNSA. The CDR3 nucleotides read TGTGCCAGCAGCCCTAACAGGGGCAATCAGCCCCAGCATTTT. It encodes CASSPNRGNQPQHF.

The chain carries TRBV5-1 and TRBJ2-6, with a tentative D call TRBD1 (6 bases). Germline values: CDR1 SGHRS, CDR2 YFSETQ. Trimming shortened V by 5 bases and J by 0 bases, and 9 bases separated the two germline ends. This CDR3 is built from 15 residues. This chain's CDR3 is CASRQGHSGANVLTF. CDR3 in DNA: TGCGCCAGCAGACAGGGCCACTCTGGGGCCAACGTCCTGACTTTC.

The CDR3, as DNA: TGCGCCAGCAGCTTGACGGGACAGGGGGAGACCGGCTACACCTTC. It is translated as CASSLTGQGETGYTF. This chain joins TRBV5-1 and TRBJ1-2; 11 nucleotides align to TRBD1. With V trimmed by 1 base and J by 8 bases, 7 bases remained unmatched. Germline V gene lookup returns CDR1 SGHRS and CDR2 YFSETQ. The CDR3 loop spans 15 amino acids.

The V gene is TRBV6-1, the J gene TRBJ1-2, with D perhaps matching TRBD1 (5 bases). CDR3 length: 15 amino acids. Germline loops: CDR1 MNHNS, CDR2 SASEGT. Trimming removed 5 bases from V and 7 bases from J, with 20 bases in between. The CDR3 region is CASSWKGRESGGYTF. In nucleotides, the CDR3 is TGTGCCAGCAGTTGGAAGGGGCGAGAGTCAGGTGGCTACACCTTC.

This clone turned up a few times. This chain uses TRBV5-1 with TRBJ1-2; TRBD1 aligns across 7 bases. This CDR3 has 14 amino acids. CDR1 is SGHRS and CDR2 is YFSETQ in the germline V gene. The V gene end was trimmed by 2 bases and the J gene end by 0 bases; junction bases not matched to a gene: 1. The CDR3 here is CASSFRGANYGYTF. The CDR3 bases are TGCGCCAGCAGCTTCAGGGGGGCTAACTATGGCTACACCTTC.

This clone turned up a few times. The chain has TRBV27 and TRBJ2-1; D gene uncertain. V lost 2 bases, J lost 0 bases, and 8 bases lay in between. CDR3 length: 15 residues. Germline lookup yields CDR1 MNHEY and CDR2 SMNVEV (reference sequence). The CDR3 reads CASSLPTISYNEQFF. The CDR3 DNA is TGTGCCAGCAGTTTACCCACAATCTCCTACAATGAGCAGTTCTTC.

J is TRBJ2-7 and V is TRBV5-1; D might be TRBD1 (6 bases). V dropped 0 bases and J dropped 2 bases, with 9 bases sitting between them. CDR3 length: 14 amino acids. Germline V gene lookup returns CDR1 SGHRS and CDR2 YFSETQ. The CDR3 DNA reads TGCGCCAGCAGCTTGGGGACAGTACCCTACGAGCAGTACTTC. This codes for CASSLGTVPYEQYF.

This clone was observed a handful of times. The chain joins TRBV4-2 to TRBJ1-5; D is unresolved. With 1 base removed from V and 0 bases from J, the gap between germline ends came to 10 bases. The germline V gene encodes CDR1 LGHNA and CDR2 YNFKEQ. The CDR3 has 16 residues. As DNA, the CDR3 is TGTGCCAGCAGCCAAGGGGCAGCATCTAGCAATCAGCCCCAGCATTTT. As protein: CASSQGAASSNQPQHF.

There are a few counts of this clone. The chain joins TRBV19 to TRBJ2-7, with a possible D match to TRBD2 (6 bases). Germline-derived CDR1 and CDR2 are LNHDA and SQIVND (reference sequence). The CDR3 is 14 amino acids. Trimming took 9 bases from V and 4 from J, leaving 19 bases between them. In DNA form, the CDR3 reads TGTGCCAGGGCAACCCGGGACTTACTGTACGAGCAGTACTTC. It yields the protein CARATRDLLYEQYF.

The rearrangement joins TRBV30 to TRBJ2-3, with TRBD2 matching over 14 bases. The germline gives CDR1 GTSNPN, CDR2 SVGIG (reference sequence). The CDR3 is 17 residues long. Trimming cost V 0 bases and J 4 bases; bases outside gene matches: 6. CDR3 in amino acids: CAWSVSLTSGGADTQYF. DNA for the CDR3: TGTGCCTGGAGTGTCTCCTTGACTAGCGGGGGGGCAGATACGCAGTATTTT.

V gene TRBV29-1 combines with J gene TRBJ1-4; D uncertain. Germline lookup yields CDR1 SQVTM and CDR2 ANQGSEA. V lost 2 bases to trimming and J lost 3 bases, with 7 bases between them. This CDR3 spans 13 amino acids. The DNA of the CDR3 is TGCAGCGTTGAATCCTATGCTAATGAAAAACTGTTTTTT. Amino acid sequence: CSVESYANEKLFF.

Only a few counts were recorded for this clone. J is TRBJ1-3 and V is TRBV10-2; TRBD1 is a possible D gene (5 bases). CDR3 length: 16 residues. Germline CDR1 is WSHSY and CDR2 is SAAADI. Trimming removed 0 bases at V and 4 bases at J, with 13 bases between. The CDR3 DNA follows: TGCGCCAGCAGTGAGTCTAGGGGACTATGGGGAAACACCATATATTTT. This sequence encodes CASSESRGLWGNTIYF.

J is TRBJ2-7 and V is TRBV4-1; 8 bases map to TRBD1. With 6 bases clipped from V and 1 base from J, the junction kept 5 bases outside the gene matches. From germline, CDR1 is MGHRA and CDR2 YSYEKL. This CDR3 contains 14 residues. In nucleotides, the CDR3 is TGCGCCAGCAGACCACAGGGGGTATCCTACGAGCAGTACTTC. This sequence encodes CASRPQGVSYEQYF.

This chain links TRBV5-1 with TRBJ1-5, with D uncertain. The germline CDR1 and CDR2 sequences are SGHRS and YFSETQ. Trimming took 2 bases from V and 1 from J, leaving 10 bases between them. There are 15 residues in the CDR3. The CDR3 sequence is CASSFTPGSNQPQHF. The CDR3 DNA reads as TGCGCCAGCAGCTTCACCCCGGGGAGCAATCAGCCCCAGCATTTT.

The V and J genes are TRBV5-1 and TRBJ1-4; 9 bases match TRBD1. This CDR3 is 15 amino acids long. V was clipped by 4 bases and J by 7 bases; unmatched bases: 8. Germline-derived CDR1 and CDR2 are SGHRS and YFSETQ. CDR3 bases: TGCGCCAGCAGCATAACAGGGGGCGCGGGTGAAAAACTGTTTTTT. The encoded protein is CASSITGGAGEKLFF.

This clone has just a few counts. This sequence joins TRBV30 and TRBJ1-4, with D tentatively TRBD1 (5 bases). CDR1 and CDR2 (germline): GTSNPN, SVGIG (reference sequence). V dropped 4 bases and J dropped 3 bases, with 12 bases sitting between them. CDR3 length: 14 amino acids. CDR3 nucleotide sequence: TGTGCCTGGAACAGGTGGGGCGCTAATGAAAAACTGTTTTTT. This translates into CAWNRWGANEKLFF. The variable domain in full, completed from reference TRBV30 and TRBJ1-4, reads SQTIHQWPATLVQPVGSPLSLECTVEGTSNPNLYWYRQAAGRGLQLLFYSVGIGQISSEVPQNLSASRPQDRQFILSSKKLLLSDSGFYLCAWNRWGANEKLFFGSGTQLSVL.

This clone was seen a few times. The rearrangement uses TRBV11-2 and TRBJ2-5; TRBD2 aligns across 13 bases. The CDR3 contains 15 residues. V lost 5 bases to trimming and J lost 5 bases; unmatched junction nucleotides: 5. Germline lookup yields CDR1 SGHAT and CDR2 FQNNGV. The CDR3 bases are TGTGCCAGCAGCGCCACTAGCGGGGGGGCCGAGACCCAGTACTTC. It specifies CASSATSGGAETQYF.

This clone has a handful of counts. This sequence joins TRBV19 and TRBJ2-1, with 7 bases aligning to TRBD2. Germline CDR1 LNHDA, CDR2 SQIVND (reference sequence). The CDR3 extends over 14 amino acids. J lost 6 bases, V lost 1 base, and 3 bases had no gene match. The CDR3 region is CASSIGERGNEQFF. In nucleotides, the CDR3 is TGTGCCAGTAGTATAGGCGAGCGGGGCAATGAGCAGTTCTTC.

DNA of the CDR3: TGTGCCAGCAGTAACAGGGTCGGGACCCAGTACTTC. Amino acid sequence: CASSNRVGTQYF. The chain uses TRBV7-3 and TRBJ2-5; TRBD1 is a possible D gene (6 bases). V lost 6 bases, J lost 7 bases, and 12 bases lay in between. CDR3 length equals 12 residues. CDR1 is SGHTA and CDR2 is FQGTGA in the germline V gene.

This clone showed up just a few times. The chain employs TRBV7-9 and TRBJ1-1, with D hard to call. The V and J ends lost 3 bases and 0 bases respectively, with 11 bases between them. The CDR3 extends over 15 amino acids. CDR1 and CDR2 from the germline V gene are SEHNR and FQNEAQ (reference sequence). CDR3 DNA: TGTGCCAGCAGCTTTGACACGTTCATGAACACTGAAGCTTTCTTT. This encodes CASSFDTFMNTEAFF.

Points on this clone: The sample contains more than one DNA sequence encoding this CDR3. V gene TRBV6-4 combines with J gene TRBJ2-3; 11 positions match TRBD2. The CDR3 sequence is 15 residues long. J gave up 4 bases and V 0 bases, and 0 bases lay outside the gene matches. From germline, CDR1 is MRHNA and CDR2 SNTAGT. CDR3 coding DNA: TGTGCCAGCAGTGACTCTAGCGGGGGGGCAGATACGCAGTATTTT. This codes for CASSDSSGGADTQYF.

This clone was recorded a few times. CDR3 coding DNA: TGTGCCAGCAGCTGGGGGACAGGGGCCCACCCTAATGAAAAACTGTTTTTT. It yields the protein CASSWGTGAHPNEKLFF. The V call is TRBV11-2, the J call TRBJ1-4; TRBD1 aligns across 10 bases. Germline V gives CDR1 SGHAT, CDR2 FQNNGV. J was trimmed by 3 bases and V by 4 bases; bases with no gene match: 8. The CDR3 sequence is 17 residues long.

This clone showed up just a few times. The J gene is TRBJ2-7, the V gene TRBV7-7; 9 bases match TRBD1. Germline trimming cut 5 bases from V and 5 bases from J; bases unmatched to any gene: 4. The CDR3 length is 13 residues. The V gene's germline CDR1 is SSHAT and CDR2 FNYEAQ (reference sequence). DNA of the CDR3: TGTGCCAGCAGCCTGGGACAGGGAGACGAGCAGTACTTC. This sequence encodes CASSLGQGDEQYF.

In its sample, this clone was seen a few times. The V gene is TRBV6-4, the J gene TRBJ1-2; D perhaps matches TRBD1 (6 bases). CDR1 is MRHNA, CDR2 SNTAGT, per germline. The CDR3 has 14 amino acids. Deletions cut 2 bases from V and 6 bases from J, with 13 bases between. DNA for the CDR3: TGTGCCAGCAGTGACCCGGGAAAGGGGGATGGCTACACCTTC. Translating it yields CASSDPGKGDGYTF.

The chain employs TRBV7-9 and TRBJ2-5; TRBD2 is a possible D gene (5 bases). V lost 4 bases, J lost 3 bases, and 12 bases lay in between. Germline-derived CDR1 and CDR2 are SEHNR and FQNEAQ (reference sequence). This CDR3 is built from 14 residues. The DNA for the CDR3 is TGTGCCAGCAGCTCGAGGGAATTTGAAGAGACCCAGTACTTC. It specifies CASSSREFEETQYF.